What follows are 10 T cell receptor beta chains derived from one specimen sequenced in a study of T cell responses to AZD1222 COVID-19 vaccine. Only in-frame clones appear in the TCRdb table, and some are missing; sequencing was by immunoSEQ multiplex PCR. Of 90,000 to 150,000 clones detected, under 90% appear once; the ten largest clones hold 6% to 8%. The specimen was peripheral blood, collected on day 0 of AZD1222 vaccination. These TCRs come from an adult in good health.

CDR3 DNA sequence: TGTGCCAGCAGCTTAAGGGGAGTGGGACAGGGGGTTGTCGGCTACACCTTC. The encoded protein is CASSLRGVGQGVVGYTF. The rearrangement uses TRBV7-6 and TRBJ1-2; 11 bases align to TRBD1. V dropped 2 bases and J dropped 8; count of bases not matched to a gene: 13. Germline V lookup: CDR1 SGHVS, CDR2 FNYEAQ. The CDR3 runs to 17 residues.

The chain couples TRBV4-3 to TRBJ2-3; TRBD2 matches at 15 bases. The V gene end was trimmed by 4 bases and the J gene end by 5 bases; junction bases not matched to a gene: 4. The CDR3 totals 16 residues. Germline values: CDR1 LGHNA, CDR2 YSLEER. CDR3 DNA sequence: TGCGCCAGCAGCCCCTCGGGACTAGCGGGAGGAGATACGCAGTATTTT. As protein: CASSPSGLAGGDTQYF.

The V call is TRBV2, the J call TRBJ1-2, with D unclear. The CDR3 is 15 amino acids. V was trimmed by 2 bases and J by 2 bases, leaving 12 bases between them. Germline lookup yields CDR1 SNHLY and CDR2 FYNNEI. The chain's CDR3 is CASSEIVGSNYGYTF. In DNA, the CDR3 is TGTGCCAGCAGTGAAATCGTGGGCAGCAACTATGGCTACACCTTC.

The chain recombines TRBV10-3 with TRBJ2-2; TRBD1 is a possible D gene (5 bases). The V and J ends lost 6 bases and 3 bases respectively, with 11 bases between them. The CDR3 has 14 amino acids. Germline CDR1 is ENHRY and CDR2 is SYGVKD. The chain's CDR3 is CAIRTTVDTGELFF. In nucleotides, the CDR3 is TGTGCCATCAGGACGACAGTGGACACCGGGGAGCTGTTTTTT.

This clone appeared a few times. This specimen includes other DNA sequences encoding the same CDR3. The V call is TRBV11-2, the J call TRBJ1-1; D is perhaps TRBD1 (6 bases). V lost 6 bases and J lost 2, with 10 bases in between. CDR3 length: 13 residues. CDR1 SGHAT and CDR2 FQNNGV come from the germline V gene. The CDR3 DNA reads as TGTGCCAGCAGTTTACAGGGCAACACTGAAGCTTTCTTT. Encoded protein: CASSLQGNTEAFF.

CDR3: CASSLDKFDQPQHF. The CDR3 nucleotides read TGTGCCAGCAGTCTGGACAAATTTGATCAGCCCCAGCATTTT. J is TRBJ1-5 and V is TRBV28, with D maybe TRBD1 (5 bases). Germline V gene sequence: CDR1 MDHEN, CDR2 SYDVKM. Trimming removed 5 bases from V and 5 bases from J, with 13 bases in between. The CDR3 is made up of 14 amino acids.

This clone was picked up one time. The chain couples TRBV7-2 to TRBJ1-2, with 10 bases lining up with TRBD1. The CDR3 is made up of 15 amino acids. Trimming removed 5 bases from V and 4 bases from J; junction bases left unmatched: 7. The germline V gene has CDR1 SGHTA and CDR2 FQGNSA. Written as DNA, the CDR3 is TGTGCCAGCAGCGCAGACAGGGGGCAGGGCTATGGCTACACCTTC. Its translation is CASSADRGQGYGYTF. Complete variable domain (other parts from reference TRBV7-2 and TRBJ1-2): GAGVSQSPSNKVTEKGKDVELRCDPISGHTALYWYRQSLGQGLEFLIYFQGNSAPDKSGLPSDRFSAERTGGSVSTLTIQRTQQEDSAVYLCASSADRGQGYGYTFGSGTRLTVV.

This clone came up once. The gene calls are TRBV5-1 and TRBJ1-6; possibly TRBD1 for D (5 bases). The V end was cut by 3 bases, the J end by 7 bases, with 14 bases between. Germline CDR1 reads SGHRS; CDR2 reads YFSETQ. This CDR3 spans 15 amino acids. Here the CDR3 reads CASSWGDSANSPLHF. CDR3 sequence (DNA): TGCGCCAGCAGCTGGGGCGACAGTGCCAATTCACCCCTCCACTTT.

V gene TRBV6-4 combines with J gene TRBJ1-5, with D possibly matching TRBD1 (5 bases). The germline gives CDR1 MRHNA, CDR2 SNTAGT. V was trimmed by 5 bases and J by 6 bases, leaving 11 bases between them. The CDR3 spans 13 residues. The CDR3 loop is CASSLTEGQPQHF. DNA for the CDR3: TGTGCCAGCAGTCTGACAGAGGGTCAGCCCCAGCATTTT.

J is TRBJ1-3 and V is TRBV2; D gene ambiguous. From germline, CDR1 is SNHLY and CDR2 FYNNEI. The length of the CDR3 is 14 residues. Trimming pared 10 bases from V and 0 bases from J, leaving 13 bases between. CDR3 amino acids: CATIPRSSGNTIYF. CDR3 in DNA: TGTGCCACTATCCCGCGAAGCTCTGGAAACACCATATATTTT. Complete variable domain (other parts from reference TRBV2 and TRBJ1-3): EPEVTQTPSHQVTQMGQEVILRCVPISNHLYFYWYRQILGQKVEFLVSFYNNEISEKSEIFDDQFSVERPDGSNFTLKIRSTKLEDSAMYFCATIPRSSGNTIYFGEGSWLTVV.